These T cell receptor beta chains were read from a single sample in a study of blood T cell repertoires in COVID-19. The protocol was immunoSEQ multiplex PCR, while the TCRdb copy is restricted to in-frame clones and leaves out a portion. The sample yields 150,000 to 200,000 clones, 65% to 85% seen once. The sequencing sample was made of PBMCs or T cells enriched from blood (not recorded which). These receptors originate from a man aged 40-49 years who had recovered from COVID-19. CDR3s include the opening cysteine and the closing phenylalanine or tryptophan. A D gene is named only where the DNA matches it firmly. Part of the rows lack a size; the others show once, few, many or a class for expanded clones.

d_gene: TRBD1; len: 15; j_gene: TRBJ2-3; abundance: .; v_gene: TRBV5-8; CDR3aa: CASSAADRGRDTQYF; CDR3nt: TGTGCCAGCAGCGCCGCGGACAGGGGTAGGGATACGCAGTATTTT
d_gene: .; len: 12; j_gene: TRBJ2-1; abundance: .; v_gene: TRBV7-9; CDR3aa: CASSEDTQEQFF; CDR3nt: TGTGCCAGCAGCGAAGATACTCAAGAGCAGTTCTTC
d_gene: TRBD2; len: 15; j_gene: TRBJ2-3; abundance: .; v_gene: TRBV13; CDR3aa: CASSLASGGTDTQYF; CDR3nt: TGTGCCAGCAGCTTAGCTAGCGGAGGCACAGATACGCAGTATTTT
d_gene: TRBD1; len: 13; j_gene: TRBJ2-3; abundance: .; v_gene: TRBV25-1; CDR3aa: CASSWTGTDTQYF; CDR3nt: TGTGCCAGCAGCTGGACAGGGACAGATACGCAGTATTTT
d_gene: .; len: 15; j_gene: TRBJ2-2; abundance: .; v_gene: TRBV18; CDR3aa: CASSPQDTNTGELFF; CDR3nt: TGTGCCAGCTCGCCGCAGGACACCAACACCGGGGAGCTGTTTTTT
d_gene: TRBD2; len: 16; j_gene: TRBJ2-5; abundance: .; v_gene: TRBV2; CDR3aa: CASRGSLGGTKETQYF; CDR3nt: TGTGCCAGCAGGGGTTCCCTCGGGGGGACCAAAGAGACCCAGTACTTC
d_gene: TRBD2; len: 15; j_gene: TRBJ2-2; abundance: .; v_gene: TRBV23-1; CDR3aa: CASSRPGGVPGELFF; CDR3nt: TGCGCCAGCAGTCGCCCGGGAGGGGTCCCCGGGGAGCTGTTTTTT
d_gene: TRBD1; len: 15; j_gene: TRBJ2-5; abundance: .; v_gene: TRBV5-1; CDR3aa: CASSPREGGGETQYF; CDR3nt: TGCGCCAGCAGCCCTCGAGAAGGGGGCGGGGAGACCCAGTACTTC
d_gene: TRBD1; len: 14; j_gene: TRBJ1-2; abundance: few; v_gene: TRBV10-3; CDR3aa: CAIRDDRGGYGYTF; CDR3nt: TGTGCCATCAGAGATGACAGGGGAGGATATGGCTACACCTTC
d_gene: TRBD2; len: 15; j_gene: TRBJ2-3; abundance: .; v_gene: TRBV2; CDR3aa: CASSSTSGVTDTQYF; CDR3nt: TGTGCCAGCAGCTCGACTAGCGGGGTAACAGATACGCAGTATTTT
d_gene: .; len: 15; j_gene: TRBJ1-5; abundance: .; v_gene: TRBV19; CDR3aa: CASSIAGGSNQPQHF; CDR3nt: TGTGCCAGTAGTATAGCGGGGGGGAGCAATCAGCCCCAGCATTTT
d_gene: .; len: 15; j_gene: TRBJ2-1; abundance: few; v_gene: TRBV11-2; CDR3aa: CASSINGGQGGEQFF; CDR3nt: TGTGCCAGCAGCATCAACGGGGGGCAGGGAGGGGAGCAGTTCTTC
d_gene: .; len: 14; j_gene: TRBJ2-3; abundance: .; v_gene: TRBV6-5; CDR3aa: CASRDARRTDTQYF; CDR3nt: TGTGCCAGCAGGGACGCCCGGAGGACAGATACGCAGTATTTT
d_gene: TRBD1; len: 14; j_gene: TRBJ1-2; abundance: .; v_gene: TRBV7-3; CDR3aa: CASSLTGGSNGYTF; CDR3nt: TGTGCCAGCAGCTTAACAGGGGGCTCGAATGGCTACACCTTC
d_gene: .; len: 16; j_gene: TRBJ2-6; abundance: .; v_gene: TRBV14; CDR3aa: CASNGRPISGANVLTF; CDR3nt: TGTGCCAGCAATGGCAGGCCTATCTCTGGGGCCAACGTCCTGACTTTC
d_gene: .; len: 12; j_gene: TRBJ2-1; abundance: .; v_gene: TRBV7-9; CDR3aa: CASSSLYNEQFF; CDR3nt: TGTGCCAGCAGCTCCCTTTACAATGAGCAGTTCTTC
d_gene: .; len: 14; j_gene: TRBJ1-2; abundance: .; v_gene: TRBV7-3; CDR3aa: CASSSGQGSGGYTF; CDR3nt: TGTGCCAGCAGCTCCGGTCAGGGATCGGGTGGCTACACCTTC
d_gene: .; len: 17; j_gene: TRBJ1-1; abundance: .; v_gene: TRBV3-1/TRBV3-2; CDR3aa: CASSQEPPSLTDHRSFF; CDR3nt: TGTGCCAGCAGCCAGGAGCCTCCCTCCTTGACAGATCACCGGTCCTTCTTT
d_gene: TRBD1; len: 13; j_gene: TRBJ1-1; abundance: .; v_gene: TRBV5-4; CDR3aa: CASSPDRGTEAFF; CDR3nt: TGTGCCAGCAGTCCGGACAGGGGGACTGAAGCTTTCTTT
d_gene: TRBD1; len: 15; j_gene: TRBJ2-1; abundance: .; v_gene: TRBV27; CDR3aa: CATQQGAPSYNEQFF; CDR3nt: TGTGCCACCCAACAGGGGGCGCCGTCCTACAATGAGCAGTTCTTC
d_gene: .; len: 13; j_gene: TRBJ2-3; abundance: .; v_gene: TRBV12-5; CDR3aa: CASRSGSTDTQYF; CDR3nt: TGTGCTAGTCGCAGCGGGAGCACAGATACGCAGTATTTT
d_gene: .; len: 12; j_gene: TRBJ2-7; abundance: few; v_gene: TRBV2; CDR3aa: CASRVTSYEQYF; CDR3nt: TGTGCCAGCAGAGTTACTAGTTACGAGCAGTACTTC
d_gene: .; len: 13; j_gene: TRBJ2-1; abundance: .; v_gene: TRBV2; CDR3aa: CASSERQYNEQFF; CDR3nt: TGTGCCAGCAGTGAGCGGCAGTACAATGAGCAGTTCTTC
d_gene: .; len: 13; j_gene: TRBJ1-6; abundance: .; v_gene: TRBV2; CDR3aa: CASISDINSPLHF; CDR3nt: TGTGCCAGCATATCGGACATAAATTCACCCCTCCACTTT
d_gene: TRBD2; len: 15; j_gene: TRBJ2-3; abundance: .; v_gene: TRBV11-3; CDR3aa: CASSSSSGVTDTQYF; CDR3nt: TGTGCCAGCAGCTCTTCTAGCGGGGTGACAGATACGCAGTATTTT
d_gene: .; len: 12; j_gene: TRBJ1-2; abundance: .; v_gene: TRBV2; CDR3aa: CASRGQNYGYTF; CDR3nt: TGTGCCAGCAGAGGACAGAACTATGGCTACACCTTC
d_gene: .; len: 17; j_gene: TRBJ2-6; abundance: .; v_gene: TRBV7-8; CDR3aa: CASSLGQAISRANVLTF; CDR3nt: TGTGCCAGCAGCTTAGGACAGGCCATCTCTCGGGCCAACGTCCTGACTTTC
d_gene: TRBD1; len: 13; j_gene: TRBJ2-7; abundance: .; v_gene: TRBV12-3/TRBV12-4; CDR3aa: CASSSGTGLEQYF; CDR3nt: TGTGCCAGCAGCTCCGGGACAGGACTCGAGCAGTACTTC
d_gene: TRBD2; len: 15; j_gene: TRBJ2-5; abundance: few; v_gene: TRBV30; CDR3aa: CAWSVGLAGSETQYF; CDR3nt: TGTGCCTGGAGTGTGGGCCTAGCGGGGTCGGAGACCCAGTACTTC
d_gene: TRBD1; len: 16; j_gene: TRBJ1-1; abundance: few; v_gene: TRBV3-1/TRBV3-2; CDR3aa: CASSRYRTGPKPEAFF; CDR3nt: TGTGCCAGCAGCCGATACCGGACAGGGCCCAAACCTGAAGCTTTCTTT
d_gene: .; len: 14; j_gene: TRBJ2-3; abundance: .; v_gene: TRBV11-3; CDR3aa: CASSPAGSPDTQYF; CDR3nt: TGTGCCAGCAGCCCCGCCGGGAGCCCAGATACGCAGTATTTT
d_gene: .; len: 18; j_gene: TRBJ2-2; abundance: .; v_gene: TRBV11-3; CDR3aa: CASSLNGAVGGATGELFF; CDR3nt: TGTGCCAGCAGCTTAAACGGTGCTGTCGGGGGTGCCACCGGGGAGCTGTTTTTT
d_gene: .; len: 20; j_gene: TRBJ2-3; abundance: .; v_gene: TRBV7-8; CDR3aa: CASSLGGRDTGIVSTDTQYF; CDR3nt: TGTGCCAGCAGCTTAGGGGGAAGGGACACAGGCATCGTAAGCACAGATACGCAGTATTTT
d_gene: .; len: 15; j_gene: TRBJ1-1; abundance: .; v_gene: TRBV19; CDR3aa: CASSIQSGGNTEAFF; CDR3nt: TGTGCCAGTAGTATACAGTCCGGGGGGAACACTGAAGCTTTCTTT
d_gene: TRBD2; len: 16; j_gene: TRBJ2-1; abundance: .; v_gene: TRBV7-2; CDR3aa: CASSLALGTSWNEQFF; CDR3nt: TGTGCCAGCAGCTTAGCGCTTGGGACTAGCTGGAATGAGCAGTTCTTC
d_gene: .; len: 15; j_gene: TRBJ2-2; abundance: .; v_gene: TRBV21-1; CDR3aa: CASPTGTSDTGELFF; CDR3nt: TGTGCCAGCCCCACCGGGACTAGTGACACCGGGGAGCTGTTTTTT
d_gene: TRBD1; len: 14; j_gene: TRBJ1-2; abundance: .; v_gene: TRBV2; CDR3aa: CASSEEGTEYGYTF; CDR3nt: TGTGCCAGCAGTGAAGAAGGGACAGAGTATGGCTACACCTTC
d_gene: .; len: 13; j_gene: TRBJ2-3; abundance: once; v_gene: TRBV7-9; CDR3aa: CASSLLRGDTQYF; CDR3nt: TGTGCCAGCAGCTTACTACGGGGAGATACGCAGTATTTT
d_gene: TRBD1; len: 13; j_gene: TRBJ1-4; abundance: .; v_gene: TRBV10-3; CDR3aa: CAISSDRGEKLFF; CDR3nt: TGTGCCATCAGCTCGGACAGGGGGGAAAAACTGTTTTTT
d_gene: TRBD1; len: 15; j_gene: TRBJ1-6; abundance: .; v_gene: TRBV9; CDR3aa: CASSKTGQENSPLHF; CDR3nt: TGTGCCAGCAGCAAGACGGGACAGGAAAATTCACCCCTCCACTTT
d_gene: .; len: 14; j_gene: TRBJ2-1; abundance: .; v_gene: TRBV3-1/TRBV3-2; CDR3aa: CASSQALPGNEQFF; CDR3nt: TGTGCCAGCAGCCAGGCCCTCCCGGGGAATGAGCAGTTCTTC
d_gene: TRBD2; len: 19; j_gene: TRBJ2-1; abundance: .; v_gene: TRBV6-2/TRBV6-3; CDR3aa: CASSSHTPVSGGNYNEQFF; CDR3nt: TGTGCCAGCAGTTCTCACACTCCAGTTAGCGGGGGGAACTACAATGAGCAGTTCTTC
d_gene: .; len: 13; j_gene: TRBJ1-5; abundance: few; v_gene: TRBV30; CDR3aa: CAWSTGSNQPQHF; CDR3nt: TGTGCCTGGAGTACAGGGAGCAATCAGCCCCAGCATTTT
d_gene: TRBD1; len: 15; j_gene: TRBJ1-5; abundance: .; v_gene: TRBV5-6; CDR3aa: CASSLRGQGFQPQHF; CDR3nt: TGTGCCAGCAGCTTGAGAGGACAGGGGTTCCAGCCCCAGCATTTT
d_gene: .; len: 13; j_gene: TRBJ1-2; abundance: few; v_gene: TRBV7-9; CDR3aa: CASSSSQAYGYTF; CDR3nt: TGTGCCAGCAGCTCGTCTCAGGCCTATGGCTACACCTTC
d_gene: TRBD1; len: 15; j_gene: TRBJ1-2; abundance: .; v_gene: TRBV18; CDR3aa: CASSQGTGGRYGYTF; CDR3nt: TGTGCCAGCTCACAAGGGACAGGGGGCCGCTATGGCTACACCTTC
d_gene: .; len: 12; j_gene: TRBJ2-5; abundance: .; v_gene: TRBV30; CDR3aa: CAWSVNGETQYF; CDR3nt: TGTGCCTGGAGTGTAAACGGGGAGACCCAGTACTTC
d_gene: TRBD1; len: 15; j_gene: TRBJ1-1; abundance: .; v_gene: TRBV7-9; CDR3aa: CASSDRAAASTEAFF; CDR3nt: TGTGCCAGCAGCGACAGGGCGGCGGCCAGCACTGAAGCTTTCTTT
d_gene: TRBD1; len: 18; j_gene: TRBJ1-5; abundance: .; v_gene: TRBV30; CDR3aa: CAWSPNRGLTSSNQPQHF; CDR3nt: TGTGCCTGGAGTCCCAACAGGGGGCTCACCAGTAGCAATCAGCCCCAGCATTTT
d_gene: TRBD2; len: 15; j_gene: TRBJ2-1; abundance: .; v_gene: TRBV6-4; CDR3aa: CASSERGGTYNEQFF; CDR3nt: TGTGCCAGCAGTGAGCGCGGGGGGACCTACAATGAGCAGTTCTTC
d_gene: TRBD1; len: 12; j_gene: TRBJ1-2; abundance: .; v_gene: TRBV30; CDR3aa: CAWSRDSHGYTF; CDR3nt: TGTGCCTGGAGCCGGGACAGCCATGGCTACACCTTC
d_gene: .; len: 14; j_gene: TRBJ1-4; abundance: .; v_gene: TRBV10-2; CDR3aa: CASSQDSGGEKLFF; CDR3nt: TGCGCCAGCAGTCAGGACAGCGGCGGTGAAAAACTGTTTTTT
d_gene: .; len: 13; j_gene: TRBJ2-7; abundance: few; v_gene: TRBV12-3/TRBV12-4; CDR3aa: CASGGQGVLEQYF; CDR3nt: TGTGCCAGCGGGGGGCAGGGGGTCCTCGAGCAGTACTTC
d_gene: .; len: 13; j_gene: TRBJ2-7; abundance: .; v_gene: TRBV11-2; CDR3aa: CASTKQGPFEQYF; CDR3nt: TGTGCCAGCACCAAACAGGGACCTTTCGAGCAGTACTTC
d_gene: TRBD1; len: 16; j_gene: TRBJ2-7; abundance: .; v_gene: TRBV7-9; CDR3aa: CASSTVSGTGTYEQYF; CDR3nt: TGTGCCAGCAGCACGGTATCCGGGACAGGGACCTACGAGCAGTACTTC